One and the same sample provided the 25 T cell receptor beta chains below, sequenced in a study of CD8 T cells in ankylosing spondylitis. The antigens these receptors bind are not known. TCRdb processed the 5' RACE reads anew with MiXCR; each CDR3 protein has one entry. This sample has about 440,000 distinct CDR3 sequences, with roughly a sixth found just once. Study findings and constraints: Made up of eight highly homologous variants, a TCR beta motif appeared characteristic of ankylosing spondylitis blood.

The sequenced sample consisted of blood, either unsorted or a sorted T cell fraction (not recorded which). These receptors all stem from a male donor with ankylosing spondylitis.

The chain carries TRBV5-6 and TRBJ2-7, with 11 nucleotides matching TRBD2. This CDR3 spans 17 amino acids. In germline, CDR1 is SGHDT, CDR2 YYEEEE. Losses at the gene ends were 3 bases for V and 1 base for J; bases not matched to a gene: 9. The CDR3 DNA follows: TGTGCCAGCAGCTGGACCCCCTTAGCGGGGGGGTCCTACGAGCAGTACTTC. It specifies CASSWTPLAGGSYEQYF.

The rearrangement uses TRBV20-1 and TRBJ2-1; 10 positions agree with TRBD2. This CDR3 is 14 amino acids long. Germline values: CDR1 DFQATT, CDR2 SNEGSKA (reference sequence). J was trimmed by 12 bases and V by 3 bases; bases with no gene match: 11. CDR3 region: CSARLGTSDMWQFF. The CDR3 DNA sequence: TGCAGTGCTAGGCTCGGGACTAGCGACATGTGGCAGTTCTTC.

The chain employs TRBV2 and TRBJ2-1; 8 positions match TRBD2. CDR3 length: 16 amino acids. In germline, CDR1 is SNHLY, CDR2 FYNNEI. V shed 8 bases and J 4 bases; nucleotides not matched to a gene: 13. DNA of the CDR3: TGTGCCAGCCGCTTGGCGGGAGGCCCTGTTTACAATGAGCAGTTCTTC. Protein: CASRLAGGPVYNEQFF.

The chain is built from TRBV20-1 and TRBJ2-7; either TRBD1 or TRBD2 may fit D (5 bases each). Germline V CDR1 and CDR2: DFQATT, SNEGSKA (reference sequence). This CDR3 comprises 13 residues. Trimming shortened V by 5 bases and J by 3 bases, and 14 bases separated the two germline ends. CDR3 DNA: TGCAGTGCTGGGGACCCTGGGGGCTACGAGCAGTACTTC. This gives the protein CSAGDPGGYEQYF.

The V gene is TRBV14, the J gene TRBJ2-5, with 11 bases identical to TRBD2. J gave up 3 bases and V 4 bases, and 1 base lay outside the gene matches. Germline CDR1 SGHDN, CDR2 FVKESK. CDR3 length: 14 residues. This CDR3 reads CASSPLAGEETQYF. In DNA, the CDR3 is TGTGCCAGCAGCCCACTAGCGGGGGAAGAGACCCAGTACTTC.

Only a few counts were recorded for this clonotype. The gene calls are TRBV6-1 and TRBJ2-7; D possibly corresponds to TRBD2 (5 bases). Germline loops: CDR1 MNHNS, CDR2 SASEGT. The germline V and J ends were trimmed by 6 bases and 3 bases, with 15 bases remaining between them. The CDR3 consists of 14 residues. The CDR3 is CASRPYERDYEQYF. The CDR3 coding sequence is TGTGCCAGCAGGCCTTACGAGAGGGACTACGAGCAGTACTTC.

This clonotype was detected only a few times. The CDR3 nucleotides are TGTGCCATTGGAACTAGCGGGGGATCAGATACGCAGTATTTT. Its translation: CAIGTSGGSDTQYF. The chain recombines TRBV10-3 with TRBJ2-3; 11 bases fit TRBD2. This CDR3 spans 14 amino acids. The junction had 6 bases not matched to a gene; V was cut back by 9 bases and J by 4 bases. The germline V gene has CDR1 ENHRY and CDR2 SYGVKD.

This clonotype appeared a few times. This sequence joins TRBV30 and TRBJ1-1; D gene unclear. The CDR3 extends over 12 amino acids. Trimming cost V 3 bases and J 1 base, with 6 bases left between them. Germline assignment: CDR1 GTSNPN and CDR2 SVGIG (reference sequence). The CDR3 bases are TGTGCCTGGAGGCCCAGGAACACTGAAGCTTTCTTT. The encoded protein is CAWRPRNTEAFF.

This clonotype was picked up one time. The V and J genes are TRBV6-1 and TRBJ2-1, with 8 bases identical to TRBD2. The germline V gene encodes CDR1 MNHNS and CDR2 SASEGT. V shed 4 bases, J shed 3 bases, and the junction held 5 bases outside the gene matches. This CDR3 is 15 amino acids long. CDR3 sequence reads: CASSVVGLVYNEQFF. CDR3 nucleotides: TGTGCCAGCAGTGTGGTGGGACTAGTCTACAATGAGCAGTTCTTC.

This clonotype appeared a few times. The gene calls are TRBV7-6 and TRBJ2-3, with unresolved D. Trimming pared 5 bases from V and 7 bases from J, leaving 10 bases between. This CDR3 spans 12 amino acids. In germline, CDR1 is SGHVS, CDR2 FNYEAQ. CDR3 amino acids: CASSPDGNTQYF. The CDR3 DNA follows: TGTGCCAGCAGCCCAGACGGAAATACGCAGTATTTT.

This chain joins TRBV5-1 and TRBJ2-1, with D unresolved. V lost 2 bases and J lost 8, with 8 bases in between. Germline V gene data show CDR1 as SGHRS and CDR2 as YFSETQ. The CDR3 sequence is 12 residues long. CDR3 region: CASSFYGHEQFF. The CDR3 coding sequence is TGCGCCAGCAGCTTCTACGGCCATGAGCAGTTCTTC.

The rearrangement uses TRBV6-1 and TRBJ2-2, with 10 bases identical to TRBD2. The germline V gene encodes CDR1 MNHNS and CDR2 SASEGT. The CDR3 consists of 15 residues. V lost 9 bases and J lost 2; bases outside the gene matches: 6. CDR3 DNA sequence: TGTGCCAGTGTTAGACTAGCGGGTAACACCGGGGAGCTGTTTTTT. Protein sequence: CASVRLAGNTGELFF.

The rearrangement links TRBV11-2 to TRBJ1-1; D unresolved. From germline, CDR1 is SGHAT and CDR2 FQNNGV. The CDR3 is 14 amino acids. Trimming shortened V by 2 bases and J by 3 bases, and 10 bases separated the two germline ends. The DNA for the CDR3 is TGTGCCAGCAGCTTAAGGTTCTTCGACACTGAAGCTTTCTTT. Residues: CASSLRFFDTEAFF.

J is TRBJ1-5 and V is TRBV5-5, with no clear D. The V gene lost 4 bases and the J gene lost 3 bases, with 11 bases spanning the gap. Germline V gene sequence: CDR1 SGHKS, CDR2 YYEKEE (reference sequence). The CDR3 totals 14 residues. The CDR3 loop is CASSPVGDNQPQHF. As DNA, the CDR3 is TGTGCCAGCAGCCCCGTCGGGGACAATCAGCCCCAGCATTTT.

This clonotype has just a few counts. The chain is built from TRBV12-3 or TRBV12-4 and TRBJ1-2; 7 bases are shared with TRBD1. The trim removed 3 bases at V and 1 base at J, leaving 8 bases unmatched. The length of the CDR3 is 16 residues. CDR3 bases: TGTGCCAGCAGTTTTGGGCAGGGGGTGATTAACTATGGCTACACCTTC. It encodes CASSFGQGVINYGYTF.

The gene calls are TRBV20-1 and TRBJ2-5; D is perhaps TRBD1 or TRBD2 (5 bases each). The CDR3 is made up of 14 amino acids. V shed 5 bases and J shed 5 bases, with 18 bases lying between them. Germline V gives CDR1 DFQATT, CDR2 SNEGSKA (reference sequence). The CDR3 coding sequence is TGCAGTGCTTCACCTCCGGGACCCCGGGAGACCCAGTACTTC. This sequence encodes CSASPPGPRETQYF.

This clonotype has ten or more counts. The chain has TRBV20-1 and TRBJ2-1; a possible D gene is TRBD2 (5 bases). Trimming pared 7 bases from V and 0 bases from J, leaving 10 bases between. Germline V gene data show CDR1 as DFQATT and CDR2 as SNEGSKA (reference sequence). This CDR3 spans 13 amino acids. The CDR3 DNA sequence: TGCAGTGTTGAGGGAAGCTCCTACAATGAGCAGTTCTTC. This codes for CSVEGSSYNEQFF.

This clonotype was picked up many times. CDR3 residues: CSGTGLEEKLFF. The CDR3 DNA sequence: TGCAGCGGAACAGGGTTGGAGGAAAAACTGTTTTTT. The rearrangement uses TRBV29-1 and TRBJ1-4, with D maybe TRBD1 (6 bases). Looked up from germline, CDR1 is SQVTM and CDR2 is ANQGSEA. Trimming removed 7 bases at V and 8 bases at J, with 14 bases between. This CDR3 is built from 12 residues.

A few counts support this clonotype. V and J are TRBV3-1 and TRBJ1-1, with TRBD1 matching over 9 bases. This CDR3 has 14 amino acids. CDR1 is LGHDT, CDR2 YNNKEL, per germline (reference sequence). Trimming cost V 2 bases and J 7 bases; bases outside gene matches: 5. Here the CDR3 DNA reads TGTGCCAGCAGCCAATCGGGACAGGGCATTGAAGCTTTCTTT. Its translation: CASSQSGQGIEAFF.

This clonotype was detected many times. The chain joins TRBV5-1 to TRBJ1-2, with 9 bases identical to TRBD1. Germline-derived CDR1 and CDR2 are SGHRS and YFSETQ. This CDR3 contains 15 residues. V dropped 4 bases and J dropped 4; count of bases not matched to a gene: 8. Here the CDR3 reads CASSLGTGPGYGYTF. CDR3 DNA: TGCGCCAGCAGCCTTGGGACAGGGCCTGGCTATGGCTACACCTTC.

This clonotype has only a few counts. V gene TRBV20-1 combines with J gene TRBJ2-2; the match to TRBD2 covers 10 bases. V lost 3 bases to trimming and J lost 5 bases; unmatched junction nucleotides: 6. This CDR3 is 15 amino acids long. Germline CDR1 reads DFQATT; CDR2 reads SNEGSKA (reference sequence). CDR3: CSARQLAGHTGELFF. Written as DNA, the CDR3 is TGCAGTGCTAGGCAACTAGCGGGGCATACCGGGGAGCTGTTTTTT.

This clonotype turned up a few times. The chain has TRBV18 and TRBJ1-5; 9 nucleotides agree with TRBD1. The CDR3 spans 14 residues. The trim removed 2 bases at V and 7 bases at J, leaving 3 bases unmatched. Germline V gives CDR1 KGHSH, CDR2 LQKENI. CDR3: CASSPWTGEQPQHF. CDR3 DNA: TGTGCCAGCTCACCATGGACAGGGGAACAGCCCCAGCATTTT.

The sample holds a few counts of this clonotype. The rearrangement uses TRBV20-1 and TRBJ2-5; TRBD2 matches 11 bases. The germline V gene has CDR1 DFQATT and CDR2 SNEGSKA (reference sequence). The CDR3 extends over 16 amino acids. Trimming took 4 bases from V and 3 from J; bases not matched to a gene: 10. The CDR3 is CSATGTSGLQKETQYF. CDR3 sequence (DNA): TGCAGTGCTACAGGGACTAGCGGCCTTCAGAAAGAGACCCAGTACTTC.

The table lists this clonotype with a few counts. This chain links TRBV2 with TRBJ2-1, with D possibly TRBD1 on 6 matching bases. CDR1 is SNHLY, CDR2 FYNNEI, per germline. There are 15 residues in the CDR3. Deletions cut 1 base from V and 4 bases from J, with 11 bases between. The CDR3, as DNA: TGTGCCAGCAGTGAAGGGGGGCCTGGGTACAATGAGCAGTTCTTC. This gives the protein CASSEGGPGYNEQFF.

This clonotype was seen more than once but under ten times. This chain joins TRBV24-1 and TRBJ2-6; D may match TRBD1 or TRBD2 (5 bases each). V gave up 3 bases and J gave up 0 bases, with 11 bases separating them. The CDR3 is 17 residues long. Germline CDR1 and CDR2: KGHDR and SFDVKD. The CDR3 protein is CATSDGDGYSGANVLTF. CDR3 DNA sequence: TGTGCCACCAGTGATGGGGACGGATACTCTGGGGCCAACGTCCTGACTTTC.